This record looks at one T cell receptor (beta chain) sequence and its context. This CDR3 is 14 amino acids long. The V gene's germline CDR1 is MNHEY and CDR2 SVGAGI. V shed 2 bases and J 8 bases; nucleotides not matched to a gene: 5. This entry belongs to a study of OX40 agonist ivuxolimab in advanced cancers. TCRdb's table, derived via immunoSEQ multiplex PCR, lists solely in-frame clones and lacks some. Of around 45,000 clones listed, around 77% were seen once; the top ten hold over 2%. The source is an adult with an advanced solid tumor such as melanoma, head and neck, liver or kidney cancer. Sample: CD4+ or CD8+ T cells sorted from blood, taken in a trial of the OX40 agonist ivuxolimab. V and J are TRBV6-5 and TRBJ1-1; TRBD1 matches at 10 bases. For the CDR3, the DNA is TGTGCCAGCAGTTACAGGGGGACAGGGGAAGAAGCTTTCTTT. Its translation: CASSYRGTGEEAFF.